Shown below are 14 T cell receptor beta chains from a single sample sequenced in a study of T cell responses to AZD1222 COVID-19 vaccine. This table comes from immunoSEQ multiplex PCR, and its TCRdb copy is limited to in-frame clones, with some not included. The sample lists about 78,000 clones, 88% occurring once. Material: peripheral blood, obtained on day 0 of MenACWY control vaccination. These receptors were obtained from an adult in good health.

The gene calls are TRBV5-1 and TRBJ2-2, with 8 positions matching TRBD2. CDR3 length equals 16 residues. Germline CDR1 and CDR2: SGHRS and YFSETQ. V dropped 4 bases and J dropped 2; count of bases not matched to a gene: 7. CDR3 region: CASSPRGGLNTGELFF. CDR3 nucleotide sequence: TGCGCCAGCAGCCCCCGGGGGGGTCTAAACACCGGGGAGCTGTTTTTT.

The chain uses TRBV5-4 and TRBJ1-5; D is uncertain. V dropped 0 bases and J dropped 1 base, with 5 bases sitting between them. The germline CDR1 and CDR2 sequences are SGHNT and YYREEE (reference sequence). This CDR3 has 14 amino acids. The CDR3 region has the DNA TGTGCCAGCAGCTTGGCGGGGAGCAATCAGCCCCAGCATTTT. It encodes CASSLAGSNQPQHF.

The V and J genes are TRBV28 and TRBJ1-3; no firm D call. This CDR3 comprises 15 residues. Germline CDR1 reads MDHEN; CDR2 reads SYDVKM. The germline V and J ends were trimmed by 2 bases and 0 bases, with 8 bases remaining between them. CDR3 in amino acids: CASSLILDSGNTIYF. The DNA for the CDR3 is TGTGCCAGCAGTTTAATCCTAGACTCTGGAAACACCATATATTTT.

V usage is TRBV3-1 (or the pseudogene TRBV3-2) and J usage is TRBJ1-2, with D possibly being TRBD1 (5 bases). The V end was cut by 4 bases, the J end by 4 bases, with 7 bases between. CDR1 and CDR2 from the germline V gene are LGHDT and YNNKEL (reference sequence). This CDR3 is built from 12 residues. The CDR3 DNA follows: TGTGCCAGCAGCCCCGACAGCTATGGCTACACCTTC. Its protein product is CASSPDSYGYTF.

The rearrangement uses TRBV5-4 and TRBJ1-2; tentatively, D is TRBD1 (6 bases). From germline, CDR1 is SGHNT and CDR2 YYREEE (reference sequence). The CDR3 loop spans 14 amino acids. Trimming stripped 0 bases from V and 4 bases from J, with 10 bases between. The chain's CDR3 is CASSLEQGSYGYTF. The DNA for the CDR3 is TGTGCCAGCAGCTTGGAACAGGGCAGCTATGGCTACACCTTC.

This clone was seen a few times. CDR3 amino acids: CASSQTGTGRSGELFF. In DNA, the CDR3 is TGTGCCAGCAGCCAAACCGGGACAGGGAGATCCGGGGAGCTGTTTTTT. V gene TRBV3-1 (or the pseudogene TRBV3-2) combines with J gene TRBJ2-2; 9 bases line up with TRBD1. Germline lookup yields CDR1 LGHDT and CDR2 YNNKEL (reference sequence). V lost 2 bases to trimming and J lost 6 bases; unmatched junction nucleotides: 7. The CDR3 consists of 16 residues.

The CDR3 spells CASSSGGTEQFF. CDR3 sequence (DNA): TGTGCCAGCAGCTCGGGGGGAACTGAGCAGTTCTTC. This rearrangement joins TRBV5-4 to TRBJ2-1, with 7 positions matching TRBD2. Germline CDR1 SGHNT, CDR2 YYREEE (reference sequence). The CDR3 covers 12 residues. The V and J ends lost 3 bases and 9 bases, in that order; junction bases with no gene match: 3.

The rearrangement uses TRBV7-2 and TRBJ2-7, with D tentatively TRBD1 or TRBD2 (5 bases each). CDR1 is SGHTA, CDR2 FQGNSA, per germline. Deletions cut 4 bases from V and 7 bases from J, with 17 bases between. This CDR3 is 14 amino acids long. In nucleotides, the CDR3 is TGTGCCAGCAGCTCTACAGGTGTGAGGGGAGAGCAGTACTTC. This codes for CASSSTGVRGEQYF.

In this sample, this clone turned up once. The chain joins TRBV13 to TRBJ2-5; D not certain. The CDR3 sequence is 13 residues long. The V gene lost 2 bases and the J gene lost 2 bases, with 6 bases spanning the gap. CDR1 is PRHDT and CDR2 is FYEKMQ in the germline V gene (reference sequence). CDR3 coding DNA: TGTGCCAGCAGCTTATACCCTCAAGAGACCCAGTACTTC. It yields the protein CASSLYPQETQYF.

CDR3 sequence: CASSPFRDSYEQYF. CDR3 bases: TGTGCCAGCAGCCCCTTCCGGGACTCCTACGAGCAGTACTTC. The chain is built from TRBV7-9 and TRBJ2-7; tentative D call: TRBD2 (5 bases). This CDR3 comprises 14 residues. Germline CDR1 and CDR2: SEHNR and FQNEAQ (reference sequence). Trimming shortened V by 5 bases and J by 0 bases, and 11 bases separated the two germline ends.

The CDR3 DNA is TGTGCCAGCAGTTACTCGATAGGGTACACTGAAGCTTTCTTT. Amino acid sequence: CASSYSIGYTEAFF. The chain is built from TRBV6-5 and TRBJ1-1; D unclear. Trimming took 0 bases from V and 3 from J, leaving 8 bases between them. CDR1 and CDR2 (germline): MNHEY, SVGAGI. The CDR3 covers 14 residues.

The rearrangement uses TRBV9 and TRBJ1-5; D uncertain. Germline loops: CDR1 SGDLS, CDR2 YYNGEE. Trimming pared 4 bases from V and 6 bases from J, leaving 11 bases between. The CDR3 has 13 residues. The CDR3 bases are TGTGCCAGCAGCACCCGAGTGCGTCAGCCCCAGCATTTT. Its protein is CASSTRVRQPQHF.

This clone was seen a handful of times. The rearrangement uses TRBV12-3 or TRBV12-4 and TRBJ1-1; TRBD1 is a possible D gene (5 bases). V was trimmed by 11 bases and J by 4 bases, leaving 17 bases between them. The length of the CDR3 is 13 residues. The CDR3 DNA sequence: TGTGCCGTCACCCGGGGGGGTTTCACTGAAGCTTTCTTT. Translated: CAVTRGGFTEAFF.

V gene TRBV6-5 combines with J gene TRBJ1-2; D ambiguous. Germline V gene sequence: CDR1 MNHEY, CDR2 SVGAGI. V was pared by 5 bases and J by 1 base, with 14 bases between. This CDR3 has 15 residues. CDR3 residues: CASSKDGPFNYGYTF. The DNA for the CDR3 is TGTGCCAGCAGTAAGGACGGACCATTTAACTATGGCTACACCTTC.